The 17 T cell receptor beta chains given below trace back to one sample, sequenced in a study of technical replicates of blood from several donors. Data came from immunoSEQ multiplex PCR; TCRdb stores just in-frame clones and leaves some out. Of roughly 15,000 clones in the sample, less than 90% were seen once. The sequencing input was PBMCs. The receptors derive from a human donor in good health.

The CDR3 region is CASSPDPLAGGDEQFF. DNA of the CDR3: TGCGCCAGCAGCCCCGATCCCCTAGCGGGAGGCGATGAGCAGTTCTTC. The chain combines TRBV5-1 with TRBJ2-1; 11 bases align to TRBD2. With 4 bases clipped from V and 8 bases from J, the junction kept 11 bases outside the gene matches. The germline V gene encodes CDR1 SGHRS and CDR2 YFSETQ. The CDR3 runs to 16 residues.

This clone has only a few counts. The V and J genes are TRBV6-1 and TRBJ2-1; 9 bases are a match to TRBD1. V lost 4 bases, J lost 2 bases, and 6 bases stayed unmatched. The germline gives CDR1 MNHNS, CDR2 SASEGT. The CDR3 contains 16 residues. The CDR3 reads CASSALGQGPYNEQFF. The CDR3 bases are TGTGCCAGCAGTGCCCTGGGACAGGGACCCTACAATGAGCAGTTCTTC.

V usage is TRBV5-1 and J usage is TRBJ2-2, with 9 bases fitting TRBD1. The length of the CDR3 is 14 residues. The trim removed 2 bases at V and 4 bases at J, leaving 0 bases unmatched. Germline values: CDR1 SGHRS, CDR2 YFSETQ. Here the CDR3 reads CASSLQGATGELFF. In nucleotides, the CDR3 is TGCGCCAGCAGCTTACAGGGGGCCACCGGGGAGCTGTTTTTT.

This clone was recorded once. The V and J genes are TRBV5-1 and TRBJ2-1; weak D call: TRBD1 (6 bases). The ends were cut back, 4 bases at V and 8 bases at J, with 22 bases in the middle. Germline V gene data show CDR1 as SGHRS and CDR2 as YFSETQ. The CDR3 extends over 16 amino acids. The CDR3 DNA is TGCGCCAGCAGCCCGACCGGACAGCCGAATATGGATGAGCAGTTCTTC. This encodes CASSPTGQPNMDEQFF.

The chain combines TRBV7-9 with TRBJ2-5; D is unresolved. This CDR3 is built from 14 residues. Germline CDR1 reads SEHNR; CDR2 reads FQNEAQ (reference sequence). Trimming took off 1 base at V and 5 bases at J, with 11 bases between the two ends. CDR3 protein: CASSLGLAGETQYF. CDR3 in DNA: TGTGCCAGCAGCTTAGGTTTAGCCGGGGAGACCCAGTACTTC.

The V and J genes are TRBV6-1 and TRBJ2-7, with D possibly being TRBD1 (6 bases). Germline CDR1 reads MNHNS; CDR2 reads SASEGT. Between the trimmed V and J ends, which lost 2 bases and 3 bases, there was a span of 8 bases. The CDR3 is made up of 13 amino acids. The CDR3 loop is CASSEPGDYEQYF. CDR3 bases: TGTGCCAGCAGTGAACCAGGGGACTACGAGCAGTACTTC.

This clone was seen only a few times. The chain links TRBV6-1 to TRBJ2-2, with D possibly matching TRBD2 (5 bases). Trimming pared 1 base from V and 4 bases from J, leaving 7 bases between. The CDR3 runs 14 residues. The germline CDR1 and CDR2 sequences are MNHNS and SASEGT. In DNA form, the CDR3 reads TGTGCCAGCAGTGAAGACGGACTCACCGGGGAGCTGTTTTTT. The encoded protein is CASSEDGLTGELFF.

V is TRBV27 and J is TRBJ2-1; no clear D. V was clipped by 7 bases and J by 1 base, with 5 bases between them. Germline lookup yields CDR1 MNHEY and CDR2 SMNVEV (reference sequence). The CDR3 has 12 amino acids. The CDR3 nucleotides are TGTGCCAGCACTCGGTCCTACAATGAGCAGTTCTTC. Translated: CASTRSYNEQFF.

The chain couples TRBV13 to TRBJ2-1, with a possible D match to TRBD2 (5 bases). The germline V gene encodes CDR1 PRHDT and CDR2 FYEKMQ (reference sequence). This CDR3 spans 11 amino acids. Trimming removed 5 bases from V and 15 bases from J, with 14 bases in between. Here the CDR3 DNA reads TGTGCCAGCAGCGCATACCTAGGAGGGTTCTTC. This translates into CASSAYLGGFF.

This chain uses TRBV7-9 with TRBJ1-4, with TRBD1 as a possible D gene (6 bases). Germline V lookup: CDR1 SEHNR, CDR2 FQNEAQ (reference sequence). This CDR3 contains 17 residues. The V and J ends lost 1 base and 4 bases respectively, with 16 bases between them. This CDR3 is CASSLVRAQGSNEKLFF. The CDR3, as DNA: TGTGCCAGCAGCTTAGTAAGGGCACAGGGTAGTAATGAAAAACTGTTTTTT.

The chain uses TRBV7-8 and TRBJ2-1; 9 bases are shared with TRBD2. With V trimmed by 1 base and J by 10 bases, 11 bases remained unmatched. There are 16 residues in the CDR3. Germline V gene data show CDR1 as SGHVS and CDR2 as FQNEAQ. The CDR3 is CASSLGFASGIGEQFF. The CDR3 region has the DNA TGTGCCAGCAGCTTAGGGTTCGCTAGCGGGATAGGAGAGCAGTTCTTC.

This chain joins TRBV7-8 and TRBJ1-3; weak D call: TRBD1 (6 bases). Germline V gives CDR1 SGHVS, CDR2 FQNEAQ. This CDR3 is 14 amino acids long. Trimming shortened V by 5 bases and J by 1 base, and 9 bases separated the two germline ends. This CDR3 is CASSPQGSGNTIYF. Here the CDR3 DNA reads TGTGCCAGCAGCCCACAGGGTTCTGGAAACACCATATATTTT.

The CDR3 DNA follows: TGTGCCAGCAGATGGACTAGCGACACAGATACGCAGTATTTT. It codes for CASRWTSDTDTQYF. J is TRBJ2-3 and V is TRBV6-5; TRBD2 matches 9 bases. The CDR3 contains 14 residues. Unmatched junction bases numbered 3, after V lost 6 bases and J lost 2 bases. The germline CDR1 and CDR2 sequences are MNHEY and SVGAGI.

The CDR3 DNA reads TGTGCCAGCAGTATCCCAAGTAGCGGGAGTAGCTACGAGCAGTACTTC. Translation: CASSIPSSGSSYEQYF. The chain combines TRBV28 with TRBJ2-7; 9 bases line up with TRBD2. CDR1 is MDHEN and CDR2 is SYDVKM in the germline V gene. V was clipped by 5 bases and J by 3 bases; unmatched bases: 11. The CDR3 covers 16 residues. The whole variable domain, filled in from reference TRBV28 and TRBJ2-7, reads DVKVTQSSRYLVKRTGEKVFLECVQDMDHENMFWYRQDPGLGLRLIYFSYDVKMKEKGDIPEGYSVSREKKERFSLILESASTNQTSMYLCASSIPSSGSSYEQYFGPGTRLTVT.

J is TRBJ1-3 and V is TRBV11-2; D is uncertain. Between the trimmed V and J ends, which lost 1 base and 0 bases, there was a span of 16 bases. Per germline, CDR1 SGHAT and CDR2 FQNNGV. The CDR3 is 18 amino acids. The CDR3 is CASSLVFDTRSSGNTIYF. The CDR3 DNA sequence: TGTGCCAGCAGCTTAGTCTTTGACACCCGAAGCTCTGGAAACACCATATATTTT.

CDR3 in amino acids: CASRRSAGGTDTQYF. CDR3 nucleotides: TGTGCCAGCAGAAGGTCGGCAGGGGGCACAGATACGCAGTATTTT. This sequence joins TRBV6-1 and TRBJ2-3, with D tentatively TRBD1 (6 bases). The V end was cut by 6 bases, the J end by 1 base, with 14 bases between. This CDR3 has 15 residues. Per germline, CDR1 MNHNS and CDR2 SASEGT.

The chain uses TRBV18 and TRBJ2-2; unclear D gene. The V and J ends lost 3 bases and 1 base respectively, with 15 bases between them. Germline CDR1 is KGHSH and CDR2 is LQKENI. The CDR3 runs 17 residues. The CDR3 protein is CASSPIVAELNTGELFF. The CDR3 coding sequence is TGTGCCAGCTCACCGATAGTTGCGGAGTTGAACACCGGGGAGCTGTTTTTT.